This passage covers 5 T cell receptor beta chains from one sample sequenced in a study of blood T cell repertoires in COVID-19. Only in-frame clones appear in the TCRdb table, and some are missing; sequencing was by immunoSEQ multiplex PCR. Of about 180,000 clones listed, 83% are singletons. The sample was peripheral blood. The receptors originated from a woman aged 70-85 years with COVID-19, enrolled during active disease.

The CDR3 reads CASSLPGGSPSYNEQFF. The CDR3, as DNA: TGTGCCAGCAGCTTGCCGGGTGGCAGCCCCTCCTACAATGAGCAGTTCTTC. V gene TRBV5-6 combines with J gene TRBJ2-1; D uncertain. The CDR3 is 17 residues long. V gave up 1 base and J gave up 0 bases, with 14 bases separating them. Germline V CDR1 and CDR2: SGHDT, YYEEEE. The whole variable domain, remainder taken from reference TRBV5-6 and TRBJ2-1, is DAGVTQSPTHLIKTRGQQVTLRCSPKSGHDTVSWYQQALGQGPQFIFQYYEEEERQRGNFPDRFSGHQFPNYSSELNVNALLLGDSALYLCASSLPGGSPSYNEQFFGPGTRLTVL.

V usage is TRBV2 and J usage is TRBJ2-1; D is uncertain. The CDR3 runs 12 residues. Between the trimmed V and J ends, which lost 7 bases and 6 bases, there was a span of 10 bases. Germline assignment: CDR1 SNHLY and CDR2 FYNNEI. This CDR3 is CASITVPNEQFF. For the CDR3, the DNA is TGTGCCAGCATCACAGTCCCCAATGAGCAGTTCTTC.

This clone was detected ten times or more. The chain joins TRBV24-1 to TRBJ2-1, with a tentative D call TRBD1 (6 bases). CDR1 and CDR2 (germline): KGHDR, SFDVKD. V was cut by 9 bases and J by 6 bases, with 14 bases left in between. CDR3 length equals 13 residues. Written as DNA, the CDR3 is TGTGCCACCTCGACAGGAACGAGCAATGAGCAGTTCTTC. Amino acids: CATSTGTSNEQFF.

The chain links TRBV30 to TRBJ2-7; 15 nucleotides agree with TRBD2. Trimming cost V 3 bases and J 6 bases; bases outside gene matches: 6. The germline gives CDR1 GTSNPN, CDR2 SVGIG (reference sequence). The length of the CDR3 is 15 residues. This CDR3 is CAWRAGTSGRSEQYF. The CDR3 DNA reads TGTGCCTGGAGAGCCGGGACTAGCGGGAGGAGCGAGCAGTACTTC. Full variable domain (outside the CDR3, taken from reference TRBV30 and TRBJ2-7): SQTIHQWPATLVQPVGSPLSLECTVEGTSNPNLYWYRQAAGRGLQLLFYSVGIGQISSEVPQNLSASRPQDRQFILSSKKLLLSDSGFYLCAWRAGTSGRSEQYFGPGTRLTVT.

This chain connects TRBV5-4 to TRBJ2-5; D is unclear. The CDR3 has 13 residues. Trimming left V 1 base short and J 3 bases short, with 7 bases between. The germline gives CDR1 SGHNT, CDR2 YYREEE (reference sequence). The CDR3 is CASSLRSEETQYF. As DNA, the CDR3 is TGTGCCAGCAGCTTGAGATCGGAAGAGACCCAGTACTTC.